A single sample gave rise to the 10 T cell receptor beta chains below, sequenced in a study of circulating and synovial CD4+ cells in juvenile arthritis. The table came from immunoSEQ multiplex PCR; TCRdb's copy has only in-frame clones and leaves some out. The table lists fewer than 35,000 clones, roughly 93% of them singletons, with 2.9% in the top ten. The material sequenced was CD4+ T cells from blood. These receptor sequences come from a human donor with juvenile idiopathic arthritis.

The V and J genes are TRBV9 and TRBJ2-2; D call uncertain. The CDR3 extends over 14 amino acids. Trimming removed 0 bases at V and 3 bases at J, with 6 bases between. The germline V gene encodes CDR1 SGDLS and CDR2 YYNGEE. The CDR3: CASSVDRDTGELFF. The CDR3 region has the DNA TGTGCCAGCAGCGTAGACAGAGACACCGGGGAGCTGTTTTTT.

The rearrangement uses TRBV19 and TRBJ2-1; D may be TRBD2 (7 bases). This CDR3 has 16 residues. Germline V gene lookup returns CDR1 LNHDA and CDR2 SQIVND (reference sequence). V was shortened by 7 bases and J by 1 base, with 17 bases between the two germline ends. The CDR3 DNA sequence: TGTGCCAGTATGGGGGGGCGGGGGTGGTCCTACAATGAGCAGTTCTTC. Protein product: CASMGGRGWSYNEQFF.

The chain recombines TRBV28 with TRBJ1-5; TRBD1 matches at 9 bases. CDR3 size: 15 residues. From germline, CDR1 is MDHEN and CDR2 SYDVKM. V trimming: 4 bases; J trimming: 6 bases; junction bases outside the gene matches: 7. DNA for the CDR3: TGTGCCAGCAGTTCTCCTGGGACAGGGAGTCAGCCCCAGCATTTT. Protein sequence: CASSSPGTGSQPQHF. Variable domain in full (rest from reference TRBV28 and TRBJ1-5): DVKVTQSSRYLVKRTGEKVFLECVQDMDHENMFWYRQDPGLGLRLIYFSYDVKMKEKGDIPEGYSVSREKKERFSLILESASTNQTSMYLCASSSPGTGSQPQHFGDGTRLSIL.

The chain's CDR3 is CASSYSDGRNEQYF. In DNA, the CDR3 is TGTGCCAGCAGTTACTCCGACGGGAGAAACGAGCAGTACTTC. The chain couples TRBV6-6 to TRBJ2-7; D might be TRBD2 (6 bases). The CDR3 is 14 residues long. Germline CDR1 reads MNHNY; CDR2 reads SVGAGI (reference sequence). V gave up 0 bases and J gave up 5 bases, with 11 bases separating them.

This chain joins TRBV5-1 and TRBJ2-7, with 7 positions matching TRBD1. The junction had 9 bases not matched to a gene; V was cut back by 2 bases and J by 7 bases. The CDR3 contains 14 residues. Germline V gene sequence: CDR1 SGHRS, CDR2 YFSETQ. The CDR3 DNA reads TGCGCCAGCAGCTTATCTGGGACAGCCAGGGAGCAGTACTTC. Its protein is CASSLSGTAREQYF.

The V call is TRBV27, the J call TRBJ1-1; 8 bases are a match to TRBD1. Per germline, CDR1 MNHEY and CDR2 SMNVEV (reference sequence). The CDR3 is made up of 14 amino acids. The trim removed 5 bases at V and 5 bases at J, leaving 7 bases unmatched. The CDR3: CASSTQGGGTEAFF. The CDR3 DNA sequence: TGTGCCAGCAGTACACAGGGGGGAGGTACTGAAGCTTTCTTT.

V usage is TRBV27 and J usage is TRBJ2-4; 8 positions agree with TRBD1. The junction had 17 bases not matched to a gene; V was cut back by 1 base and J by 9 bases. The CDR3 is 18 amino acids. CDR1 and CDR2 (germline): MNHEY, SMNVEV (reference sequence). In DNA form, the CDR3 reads TGTGCCAGCAGTTTATATCCCCCTCGGACAGGGTTGGTAAGCATTCAGTACTTC. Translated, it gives CASSLYPPRTGLVSIQYF.

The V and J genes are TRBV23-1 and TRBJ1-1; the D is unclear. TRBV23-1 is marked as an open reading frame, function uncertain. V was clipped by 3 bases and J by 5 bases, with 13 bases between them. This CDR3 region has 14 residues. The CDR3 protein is CASSQWARGTEAFF. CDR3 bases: TGCGCCAGCAGTCAGTGGGCCCGAGGGACTGAAGCTTTCTTT.

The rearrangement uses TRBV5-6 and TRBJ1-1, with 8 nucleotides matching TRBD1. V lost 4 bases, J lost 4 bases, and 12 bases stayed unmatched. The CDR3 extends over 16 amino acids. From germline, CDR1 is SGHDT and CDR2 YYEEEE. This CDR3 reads CASSPGQGRPSTEAFF. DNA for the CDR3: TGTGCCAGCAGCCCCGGACAGGGACGCCCAAGCACTGAAGCTTTCTTT.

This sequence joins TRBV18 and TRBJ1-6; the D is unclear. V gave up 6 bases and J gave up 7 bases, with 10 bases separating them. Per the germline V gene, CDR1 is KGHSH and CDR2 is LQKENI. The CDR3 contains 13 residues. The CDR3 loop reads CASSPTENSPLHF. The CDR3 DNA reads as TGTGCCAGCTCCCCAACAGAAAATTCACCCCTCCACTTT.